This is a list of T cell receptor beta chains from one sample in a study of T cell responses to AZD1222 COVID-19 vaccine. Measured with immunoSEQ multiplex PCR; TCRdb has only the in-frame clones, and not every one. The table has around 250,000 clones, 85% to 95% seen once. Sequencing was performed on peripheral blood, taken on day 0 of AZD1222 vaccination. The receptors shown here come from an adult in good health. The conserved cysteine and the conserved F or W are not part of the CDR3 here.

TRBJ2-3 | TRBV6-5 | ASRRDVTDTQY
TRBJ2-7 | TRBV25-1 | ASSPSTSDHEQY
TRBJ2-1 | TRBV6-5 | ASSSDGQVRSGEQF
TRBJ2-2 | TRBV12-5 | ASRRGGNTGELF
TRBJ1-5 | TRBV19 | ASSGSRDQPQH
TRBJ2-3 | TRBV5-1 | ASKIPSTDTQY
TRBJ2-1 | TRBV10-3 | ASSGKTEQF
TRBJ1-6 | TRBV27 | ASGTTGGFYSPLH
TRBJ1-2 | TRBV4-1 | ASSPSDRGDGYT
TRBJ1-2 | TRBV6-6 | ASSYSSGGYGYT
TRBJ1-6 | TRBV5-1 | ASSQTTGAGFFYNSPLH
TRBJ2-7 | TRBV28 | ASSPRQYGTYEQY
TRBJ2-3 | TRBV5-5 | ASSPDFHTDTQY
TRBJ2-7 | TRBV10-1 | ASSEEGWRESRSYEQY
TRBJ2-6 | TRBV6-5 | ASRLGDVLT
TRBJ1-1 | TRBV9 | ASSTRTGLNTEAF
TRBJ2-3 | TRBV7-9 | ASSERRLAGGDTQY
TRBJ1-5 | TRBV2 | ASSEGQGVRSNQPQH
TRBJ2-3 | TRBV12-3/TRBV12-4 | ASSPIGTDTQY
TRBJ2-1 | TRBV2 | ASSGVGGGAVDEQF
TRBJ1-1 | TRBV6-5 | ASNLRGGTEAF
TRBJ2-7 | TRBV6-1 | ASSPTLTSRYEQY
TRBJ1-1 | TRBV19 | ASTEGMNTEAF
TRBJ2-1 | TRBV29-1 | SVHRQVFYNEQF
TRBJ1-6 | TRBV27 | ASSPRRDRNSPLH
TRBJ2-7 | TRBV29-1 | SVGDLGPKYEQY
TRBJ2-1 | TRBV19 | ASSINPGVIYNEQF